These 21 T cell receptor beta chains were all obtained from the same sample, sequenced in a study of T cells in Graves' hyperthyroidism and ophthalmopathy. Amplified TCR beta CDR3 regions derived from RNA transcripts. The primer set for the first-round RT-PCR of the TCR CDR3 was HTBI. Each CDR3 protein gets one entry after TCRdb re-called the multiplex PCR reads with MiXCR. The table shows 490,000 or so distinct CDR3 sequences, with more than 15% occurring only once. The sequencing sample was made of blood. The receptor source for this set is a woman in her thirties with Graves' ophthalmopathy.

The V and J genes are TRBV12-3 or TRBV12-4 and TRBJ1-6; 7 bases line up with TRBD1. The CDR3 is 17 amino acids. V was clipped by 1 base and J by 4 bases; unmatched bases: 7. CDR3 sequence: CASSLETGQEYNSPLHF. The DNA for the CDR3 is TGTGCCAGCAGTTTAGAGACAGGACAGGAGTATAATTCACCCCTCCACTTT.

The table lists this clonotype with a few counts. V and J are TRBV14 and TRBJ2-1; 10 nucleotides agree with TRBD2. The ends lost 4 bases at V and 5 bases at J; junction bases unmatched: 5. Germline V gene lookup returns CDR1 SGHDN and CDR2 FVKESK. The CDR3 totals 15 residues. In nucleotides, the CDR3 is TGTGCCAGCAGCCCAGGACTAGCGGTCAACAATGAGCAGTTCTTC. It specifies CASSPGLAVNNEQFF.

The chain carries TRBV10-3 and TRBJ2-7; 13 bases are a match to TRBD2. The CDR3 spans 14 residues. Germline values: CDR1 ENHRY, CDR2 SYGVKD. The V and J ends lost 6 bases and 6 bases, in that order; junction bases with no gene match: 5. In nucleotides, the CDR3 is TGTGCCATCAGGGGGACTAGCGGGAACCCCGAGCAGTACTTC. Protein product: CAIRGTSGNPEQYF.

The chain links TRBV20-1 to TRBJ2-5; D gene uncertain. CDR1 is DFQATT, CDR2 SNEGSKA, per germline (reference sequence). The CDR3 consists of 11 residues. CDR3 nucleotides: TGCAGCTGTAAAATTGGGGAGACCCAGTACTTC. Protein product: CSCKIGETQYF.

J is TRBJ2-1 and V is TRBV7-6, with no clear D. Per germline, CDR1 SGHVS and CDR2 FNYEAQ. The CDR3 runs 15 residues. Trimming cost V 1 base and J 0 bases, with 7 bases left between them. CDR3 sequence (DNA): TGTGCCAGCAGCTTAGACAAAAACTCCTACAATGAGCAGTTCTTC. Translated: CASSLDKNSYNEQFF.

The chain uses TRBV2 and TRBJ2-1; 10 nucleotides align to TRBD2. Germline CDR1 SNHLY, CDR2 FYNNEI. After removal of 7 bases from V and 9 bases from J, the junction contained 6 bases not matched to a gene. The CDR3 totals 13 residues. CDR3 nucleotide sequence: TGTGCCAGCAAGGCTAGCGGGAGAGGTGAGCAGTTCTTC. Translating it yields CASKASGRGEQFF. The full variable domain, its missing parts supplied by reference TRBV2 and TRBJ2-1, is EPEVTQTPSHQVTQMGQEVILRCVPISNHLYFYWYRQILGQKVEFLVSFYNNEISEKSEIFDDQFSVERPDGSNFTLKIRSTKLEDSAMYFCASKASGRGEQFFGPGTRLTVL.

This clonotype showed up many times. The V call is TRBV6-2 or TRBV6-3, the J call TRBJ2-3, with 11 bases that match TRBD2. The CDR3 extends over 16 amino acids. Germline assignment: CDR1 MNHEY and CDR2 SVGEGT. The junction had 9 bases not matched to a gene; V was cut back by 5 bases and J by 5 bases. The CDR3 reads CASSTSETSGIDTQYF. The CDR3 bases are TGTGCCAGCAGTACCTCCGAGACTAGCGGGATAGATACGCAGTATTTT.

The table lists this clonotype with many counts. The CDR3 bases are TGTGCCAGCAGTGTCAGGGGGGAGAACACTGAAGCTTTCTTT. Encoded protein: CASSVRGENTEAFF. The chain links TRBV2 to TRBJ1-1; the match to TRBD1 covers 7 bases. Trimming cost V 4 bases and J 1 base; bases outside gene matches: 3. The CDR3 runs 14 residues. Germline V gene data show CDR1 as SNHLY and CDR2 as FYNNEI.

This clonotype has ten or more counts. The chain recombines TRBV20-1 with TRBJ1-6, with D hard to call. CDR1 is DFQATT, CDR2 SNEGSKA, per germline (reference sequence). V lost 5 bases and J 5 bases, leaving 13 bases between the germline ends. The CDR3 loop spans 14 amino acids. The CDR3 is CSALRQGNNSPLHF. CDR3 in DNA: TGCAGTGCTTTGAGGCAAGGAAATAATTCACCCCTCCACTTT.

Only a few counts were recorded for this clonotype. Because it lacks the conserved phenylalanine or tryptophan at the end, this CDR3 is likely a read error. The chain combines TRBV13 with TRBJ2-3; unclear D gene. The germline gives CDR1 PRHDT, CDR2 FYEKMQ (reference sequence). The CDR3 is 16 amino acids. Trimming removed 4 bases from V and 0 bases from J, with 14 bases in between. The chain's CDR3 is CASSSQSPESTDTQYL. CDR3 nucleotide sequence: TGTGCCAGCAGCTCCCAGAGCCCTGAAAGCACAGATACGCAGTATCTT.

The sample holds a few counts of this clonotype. CDR3 amino acids: CASSYPRTGDTGELFF. The DNA of the CDR3 is TGTGCCAGCAGTTACCCACGGACGGGGGACACCGGGGAGCTGTTTTTT. The V gene is TRBV12-3 or TRBV12-4, the J gene TRBJ2-2; a possible D gene is TRBD2 (6 bases). The CDR3 extends over 16 amino acids. Trimming pared 4 bases from V and 3 bases from J, leaving 15 bases between.

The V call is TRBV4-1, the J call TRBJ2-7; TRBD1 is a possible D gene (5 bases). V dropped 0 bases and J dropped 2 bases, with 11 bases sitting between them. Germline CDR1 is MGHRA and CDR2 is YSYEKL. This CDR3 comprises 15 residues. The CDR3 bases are TGCGCCAGCAGCCAAGATAGGACACCAACCTACGAGCAGTACTTC. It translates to CASSQDRTPTYEQYF.

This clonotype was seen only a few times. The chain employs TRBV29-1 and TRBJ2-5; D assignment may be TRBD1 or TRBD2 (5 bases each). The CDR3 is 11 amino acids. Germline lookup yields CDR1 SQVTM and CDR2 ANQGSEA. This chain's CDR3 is CPPPGTETQYF. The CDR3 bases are TGCCCCCCCCCGGGGACAGAGACCCAGTACTTC. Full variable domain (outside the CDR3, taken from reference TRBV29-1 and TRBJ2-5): SAVISQKPSRDICQRGTSLTIQCQVDSQVTMMFWYRQQPGQSLTLIATANQGSEATYESGFVIDKFPISRPNLTFSTLTVSNMSPEDSSIYLCPPPGTETQYFGPGTRLLVL.

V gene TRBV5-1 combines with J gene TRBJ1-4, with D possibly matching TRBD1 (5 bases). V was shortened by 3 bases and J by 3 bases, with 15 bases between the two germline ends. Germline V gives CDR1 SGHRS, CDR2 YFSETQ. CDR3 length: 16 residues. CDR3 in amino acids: CASSSPTGAANEKLFF. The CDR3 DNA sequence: TGCGCCAGCAGCTCGCCCACAGGAGCGGCTAATGAAAAACTGTTTTTT.

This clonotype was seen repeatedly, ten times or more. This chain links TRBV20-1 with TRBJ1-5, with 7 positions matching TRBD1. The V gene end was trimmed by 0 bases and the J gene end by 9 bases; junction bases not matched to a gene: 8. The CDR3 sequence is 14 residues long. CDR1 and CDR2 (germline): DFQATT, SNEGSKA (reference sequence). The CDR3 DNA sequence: TGCAGTGCTAGAGAAGGCAGGGGGTTCTGGCCCCAGCATTTT. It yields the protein CSAREGRGFWPQHF.

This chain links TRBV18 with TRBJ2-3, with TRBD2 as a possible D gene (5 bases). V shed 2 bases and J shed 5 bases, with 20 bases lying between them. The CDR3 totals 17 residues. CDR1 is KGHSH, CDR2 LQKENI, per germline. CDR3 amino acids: CASSPDEAIDYQDTQYF. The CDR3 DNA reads TGTGCCAGCTCACCAGACGAAGCCATCGACTACCAAGATACGCAGTATTTT. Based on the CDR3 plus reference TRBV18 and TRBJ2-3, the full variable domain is NAGVMQNPRHLVRRRGQEARLRCSPMKGHSHVYWYRQLPEEGLKFMVYLQKENIIDESGMPKERFSAEFPKEGPSILRIQQVVRGDSAAYFCASSPDEAIDYQDTQYFGPGTRLTVL.

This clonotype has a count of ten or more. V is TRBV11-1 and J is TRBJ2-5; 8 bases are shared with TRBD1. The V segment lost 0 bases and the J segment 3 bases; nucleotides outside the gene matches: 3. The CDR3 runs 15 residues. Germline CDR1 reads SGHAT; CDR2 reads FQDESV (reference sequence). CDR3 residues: CASSLAGTGKETQYF. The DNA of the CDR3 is TGTGCCAGCAGCTTAGCCGGGACAGGAAAAGAGACCCAGTACTTC.

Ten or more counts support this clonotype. The CDR3 DNA follows: TGCAGTGCTAGAGACTTTTTTTCAGAGTCCTATAATTCACCCCTCCACTTT. It specifies CSARDFFSESYNSPLHF. The chain has TRBV20-1 and TRBJ1-6; D unresolved. The V and J ends lost 0 bases and 1 base respectively, with 13 bases between them. The germline V gene encodes CDR1 DFQATT and CDR2 SNEGSKA (reference sequence). The CDR3 loop spans 17 amino acids.

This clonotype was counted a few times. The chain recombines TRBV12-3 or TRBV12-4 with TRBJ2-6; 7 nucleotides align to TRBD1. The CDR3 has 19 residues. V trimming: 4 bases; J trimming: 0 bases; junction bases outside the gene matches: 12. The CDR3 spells CASSWNRDSRYSGANVLTF. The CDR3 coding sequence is TGTGCCAGCAGTTGGAACCGGGACAGCCGTTACTCTGGGGCCAACGTCCTGACTTTC.

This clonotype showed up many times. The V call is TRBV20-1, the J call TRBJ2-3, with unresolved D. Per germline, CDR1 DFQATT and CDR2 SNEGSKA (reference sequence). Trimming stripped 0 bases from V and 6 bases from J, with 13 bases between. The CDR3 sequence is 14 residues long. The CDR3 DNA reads TGCAGTGCTAGAGATCCCAAACTGGCGGATACGCAGTATTTT. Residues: CSARDPKLADTQYF.

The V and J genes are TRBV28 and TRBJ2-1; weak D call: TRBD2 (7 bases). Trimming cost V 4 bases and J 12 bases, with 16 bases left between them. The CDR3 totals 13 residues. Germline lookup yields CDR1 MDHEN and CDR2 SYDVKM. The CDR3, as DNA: TGTGCCAGCAGTTATCAGGGCGGGGGCGCGCAGTTCTTC. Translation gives CASSYQGGGAQFF.